The following is a T cell receptor (beta chain) sequence with its context. The data stem from a study of blood T cell repertoires in COVID-19. Looking at the study overall: Sources were T cells, B-cell-depleted T cells, or PBMCs; the material itself was cDNA or gDNA.

V was shortened by 7 bases and J by 4 bases, with 11 bases between the two germline ends. Germline V lookup: CDR1 SGHRS, CDR2 YFSETQ. The CDR3 runs 13 residues. Assay: immunoSEQ multiplex PCR; the TCRdb copy retains only in-frame clones and omits some. The sample contains about 670,000 clones, around 90% of which appear only once. This sequence was found in a woman aged 18-30 years with acute or convalescent COVID-19. Sequencing was performed on peripheral blood. This chain links TRBV5-1 with TRBJ1-4; no clear D gene. The CDR3 DNA reads as TGCGCCAGCTGCCCTGAGGGTAATGAAAAACTGTTTTTT. Amino acid sequence: CASCPEGNEKLFF.